This T cell receptor beta chain is from a study of PD-1 blockade in mismatch repair-deficient tumors. Mismatch repair deficiency was confirmed in all patients, by PCR or immunohistochemistry. The method was immunoSEQ multiplex PCR; TCRdb's version includes in-frame clones alone and lacks a portion of them. Among over 100,000 clones listed, about 74% were seen once. The CDR3 spans 14 residues. V lost 1 base and J lost 4, with 10 bases in between. Germline V lookup: CDR1 SEHNR, CDR2 FQNEAQ (reference sequence). The origin of this receptor is an adult with mismatch repair-deficient cancer. This chain connects TRBV7-9 to TRBJ1-2, with D uncertain. The sequences come from peripheral blood, collected about 60 weeks after starting pembrolizumab. The CDR3 sequence is CASSLGTETYGYTF. CDR3 in DNA: TGTGCCAGCAGCTTAGGTACGGAAACCTATGGCTACACCTTC. The full variable domain, in which reference TRBV7-9 and TRBJ1-2 provide the parts outside the CDR3, is DTGVSQNPRHKITKRGQNVTFRCDPISEHNRLYWYRQTLGQGPEFLTYFQNEAQLEKSRLLSDRFSAERPKGSFSTLEIQRTEQGDSAMYLCASSLGTETYGYTFGSGTRLTVV.